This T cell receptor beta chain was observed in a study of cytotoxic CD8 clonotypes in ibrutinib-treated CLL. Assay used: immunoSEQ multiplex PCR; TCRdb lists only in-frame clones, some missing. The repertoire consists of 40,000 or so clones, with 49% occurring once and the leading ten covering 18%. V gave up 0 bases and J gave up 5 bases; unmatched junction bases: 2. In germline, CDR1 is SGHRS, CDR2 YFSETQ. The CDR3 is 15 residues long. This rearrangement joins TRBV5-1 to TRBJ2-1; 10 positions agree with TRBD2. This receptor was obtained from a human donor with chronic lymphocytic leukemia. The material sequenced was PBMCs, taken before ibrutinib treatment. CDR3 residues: CASSLVLAGDNEQFF. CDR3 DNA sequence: TGCGCCAGCAGCTTGGTCCTAGCGGGGGACAATGAGCAGTTCTTC.